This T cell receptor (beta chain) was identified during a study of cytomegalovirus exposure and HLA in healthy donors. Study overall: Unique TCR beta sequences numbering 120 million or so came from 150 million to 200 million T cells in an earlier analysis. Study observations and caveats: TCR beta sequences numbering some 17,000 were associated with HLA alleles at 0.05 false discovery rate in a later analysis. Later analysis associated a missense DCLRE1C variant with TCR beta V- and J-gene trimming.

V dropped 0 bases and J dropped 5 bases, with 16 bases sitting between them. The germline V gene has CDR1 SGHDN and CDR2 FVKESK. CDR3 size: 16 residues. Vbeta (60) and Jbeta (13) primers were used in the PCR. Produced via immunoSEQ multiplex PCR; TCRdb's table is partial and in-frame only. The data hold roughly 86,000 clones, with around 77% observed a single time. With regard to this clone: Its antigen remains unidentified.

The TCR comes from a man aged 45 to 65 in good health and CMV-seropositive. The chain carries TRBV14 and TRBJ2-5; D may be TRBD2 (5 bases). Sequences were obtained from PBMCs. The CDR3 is CASSQDPPGGSETQYF. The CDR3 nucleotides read TGTGCCAGCAGCCAAGACCCACCCGGAGGAAGCGAGACCCAGTACTTC. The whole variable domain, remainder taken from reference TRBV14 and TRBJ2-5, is EAGVTQFPSHSVIEKGQTVTLRCDPISGHDNLYWYRRVMGKEIKFLLHFVKESKQDESGMPNNRFLAERTGGTYSTLKVQPAELEDSGVYFCASSQDPPGGSETQYFGPGTRLLVL.